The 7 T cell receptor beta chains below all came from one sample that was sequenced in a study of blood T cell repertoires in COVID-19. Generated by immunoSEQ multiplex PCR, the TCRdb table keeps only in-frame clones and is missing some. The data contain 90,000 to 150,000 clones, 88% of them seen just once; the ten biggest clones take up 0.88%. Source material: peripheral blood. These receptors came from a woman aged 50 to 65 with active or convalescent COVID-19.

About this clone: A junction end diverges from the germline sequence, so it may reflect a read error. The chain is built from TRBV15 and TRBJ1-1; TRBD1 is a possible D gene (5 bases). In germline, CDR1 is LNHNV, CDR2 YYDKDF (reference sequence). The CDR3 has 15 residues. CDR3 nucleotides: TGTGCCACCAGCAGAGATGATTACGGGGGAACTGAGGCTTTCTTT. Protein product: CATSRDDYGGTEAFF.

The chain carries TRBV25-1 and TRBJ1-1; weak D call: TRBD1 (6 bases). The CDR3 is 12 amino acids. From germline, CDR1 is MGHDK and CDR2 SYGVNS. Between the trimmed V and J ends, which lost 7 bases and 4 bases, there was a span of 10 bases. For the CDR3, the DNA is TGTGCCAGCACGAGGGGGACCACTGAAGCTTTCTTT. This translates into CASTRGTTEAFF.

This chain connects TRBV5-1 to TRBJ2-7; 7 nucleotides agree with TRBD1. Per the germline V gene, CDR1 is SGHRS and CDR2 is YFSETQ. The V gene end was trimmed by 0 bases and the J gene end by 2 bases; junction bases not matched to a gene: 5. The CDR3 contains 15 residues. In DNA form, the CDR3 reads TGCGCCAGCAGCTTGGAGGGGGCATATGCCTACGAGCAGTACTTC. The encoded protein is CASSLEGAYAYEQYF.

Written as DNA, the CDR3 is TGTGCCAGCACCGGGACTAGCGGGCACCAAGAGACCCAGTACTTC. Its protein product is CASTGTSGHQETQYF. The chain joins TRBV9 to TRBJ2-5; 12 bases agree with TRBD2. After removal of 6 bases from V and 0 bases from J, the junction contained 3 bases not matched to a gene. Germline V lookup: CDR1 SGDLS, CDR2 YYNGEE. The CDR3 runs 15 residues.

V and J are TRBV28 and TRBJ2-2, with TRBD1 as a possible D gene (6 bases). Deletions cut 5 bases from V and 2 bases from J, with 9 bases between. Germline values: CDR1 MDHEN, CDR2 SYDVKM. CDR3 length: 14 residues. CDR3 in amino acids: CASSQQGNTGELFF. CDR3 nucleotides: TGTGCCAGCAGTCAACAGGGTAACACCGGGGAGCTGTTTTTT.

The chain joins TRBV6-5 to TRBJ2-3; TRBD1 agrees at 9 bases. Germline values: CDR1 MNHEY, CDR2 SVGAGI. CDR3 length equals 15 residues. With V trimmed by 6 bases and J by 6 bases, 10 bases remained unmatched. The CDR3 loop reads CASSRPGQGKDTQYF. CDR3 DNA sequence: TGTGCCAGCAGCCGACCGGGACAGGGTAAGGATACGCAGTATTTT.

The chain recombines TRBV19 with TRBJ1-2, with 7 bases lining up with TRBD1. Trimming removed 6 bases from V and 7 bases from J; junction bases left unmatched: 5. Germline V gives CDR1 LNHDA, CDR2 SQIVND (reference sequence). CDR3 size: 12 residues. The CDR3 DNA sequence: TGTGCCAGTAGCACTAACAGGGGTGGCTACACCTTC. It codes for CASSTNRGGYTF. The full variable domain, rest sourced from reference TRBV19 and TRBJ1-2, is DGGITQSPKYLFRKEGQNVTLSCEQNLNHDAMYWYRQDPGQGLRLIYYSQIVNDFQKGDIAEGYSVSREKKESFPLTVTSAQKNPTAFYLCASSTNRGGYTFGSGTRLTVV.